Sequencing of this T cell receptor beta chain was carried out in a study of blood T cell repertoires in COVID-19. Produced via immunoSEQ multiplex PCR; TCRdb's table is partial and in-frame only. The table shows about 18,000 clones, with about 83% occurring only once. V was shortened by 3 bases and J by 4 bases, with 10 bases between the two germline ends. In germline, CDR1 is SGHTA, CDR2 FQGNSA. The CDR3 extends over 14 amino acids. The chain is built from TRBV7-2 and TRBJ1-5; D might be TRBD1 (6 bases). The specimen was peripheral blood. This TCR was recovered from a human donor in a cohort sampled during active COVID-19. The CDR3, as DNA: TGTGCCAGCAGCTTTGGACAGCCGAATCAGCCCCAGCATTTT. Protein: CASSFGQPNQPQHF.